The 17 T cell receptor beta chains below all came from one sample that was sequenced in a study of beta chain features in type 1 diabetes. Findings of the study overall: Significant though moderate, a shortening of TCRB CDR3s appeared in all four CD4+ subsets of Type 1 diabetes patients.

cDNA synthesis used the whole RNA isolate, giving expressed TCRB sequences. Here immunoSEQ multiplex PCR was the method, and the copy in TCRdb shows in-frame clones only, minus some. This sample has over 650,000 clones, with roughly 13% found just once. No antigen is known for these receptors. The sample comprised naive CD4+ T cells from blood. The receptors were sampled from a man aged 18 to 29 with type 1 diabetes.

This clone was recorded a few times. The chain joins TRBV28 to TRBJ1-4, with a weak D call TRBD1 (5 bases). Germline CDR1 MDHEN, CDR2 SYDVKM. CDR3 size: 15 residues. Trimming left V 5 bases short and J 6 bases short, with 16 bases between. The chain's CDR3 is CASSGESKGDEKLFF. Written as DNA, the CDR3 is TGTGCCAGCAGTGGGGAGAGCAAAGGGGATGAAAAACTGTTTTTT.

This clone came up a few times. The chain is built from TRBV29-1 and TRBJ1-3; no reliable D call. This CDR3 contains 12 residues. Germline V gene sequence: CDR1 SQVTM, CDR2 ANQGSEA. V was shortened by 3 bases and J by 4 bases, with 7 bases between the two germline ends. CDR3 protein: CSVDDSGNTIYF. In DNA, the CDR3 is TGCAGCGTTGACGACTCCGGAAACACCATATATTTT.

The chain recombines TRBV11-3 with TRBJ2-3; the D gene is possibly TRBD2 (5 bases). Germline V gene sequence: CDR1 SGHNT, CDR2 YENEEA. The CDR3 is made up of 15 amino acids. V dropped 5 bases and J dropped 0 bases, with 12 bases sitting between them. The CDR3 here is CASSPAVASTDTQYF. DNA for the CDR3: TGTGCCAGCAGCCCAGCGGTGGCTAGCACAGATACGCAGTATTTT.

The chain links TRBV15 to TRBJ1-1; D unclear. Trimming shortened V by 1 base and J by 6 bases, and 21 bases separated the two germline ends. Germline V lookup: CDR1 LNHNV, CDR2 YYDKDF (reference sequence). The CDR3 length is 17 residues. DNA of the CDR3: TGTGCCACCAGCAGAGTACGGCCGCTACCCGAAACTCCTGAAGCTTTCTTT. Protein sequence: CATSRVRPLPETPEAFF.

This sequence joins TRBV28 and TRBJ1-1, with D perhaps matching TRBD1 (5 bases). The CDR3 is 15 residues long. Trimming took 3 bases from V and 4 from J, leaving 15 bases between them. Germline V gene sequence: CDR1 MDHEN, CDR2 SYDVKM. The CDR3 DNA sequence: TGTGCCAGCAGTTTGCTCCATGGGGGAGGCACTGAAGCTTTCTTT. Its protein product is CASSLLHGGGTEAFF.

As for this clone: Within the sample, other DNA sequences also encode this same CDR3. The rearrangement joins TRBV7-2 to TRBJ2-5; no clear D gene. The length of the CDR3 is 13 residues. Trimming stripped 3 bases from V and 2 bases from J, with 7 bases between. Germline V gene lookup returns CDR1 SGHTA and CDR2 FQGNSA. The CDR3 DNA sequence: TGTGCCAGCAGCTTTTCTGGGCAAGAGACCCAGTACTTC. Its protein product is CASSFSGQETQYF.

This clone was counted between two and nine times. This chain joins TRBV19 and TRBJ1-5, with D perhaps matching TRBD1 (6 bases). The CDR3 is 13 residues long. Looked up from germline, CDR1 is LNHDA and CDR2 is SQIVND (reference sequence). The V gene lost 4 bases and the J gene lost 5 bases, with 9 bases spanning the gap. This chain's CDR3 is CASSSGQYQPQHF. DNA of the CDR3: TGTGCCAGTAGTAGTGGACAGTATCAGCCCCAGCATTTT.

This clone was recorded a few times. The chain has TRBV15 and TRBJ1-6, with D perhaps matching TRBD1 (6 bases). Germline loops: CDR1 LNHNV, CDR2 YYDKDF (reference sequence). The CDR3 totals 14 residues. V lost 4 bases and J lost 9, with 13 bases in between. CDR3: CATSTRGFGSPLHF. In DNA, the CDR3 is TGTGCCACCAGCACCAGGGGTTTCGGTTCACCCCTCCACTTT. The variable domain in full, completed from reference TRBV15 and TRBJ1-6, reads DAMVIQNPRYQVTQFGKPVTLSCSQTLNHNVMYWYQQKSSQAPKLLFHYYDKDFNNEADTPDNFQSRRPNTSFCFLDIRSPGLGDTAMYLCATSTRGFGSPLHFGNGTRLTVT.

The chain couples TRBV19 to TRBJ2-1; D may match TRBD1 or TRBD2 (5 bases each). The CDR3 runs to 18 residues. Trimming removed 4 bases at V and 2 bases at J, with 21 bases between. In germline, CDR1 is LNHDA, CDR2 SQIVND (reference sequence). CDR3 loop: CASSRQGRIASTYNEQFF. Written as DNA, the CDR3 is TGTGCCAGTAGTAGGCAGGGAAGAATAGCGTCGACCTACAATGAGCAGTTCTTC.

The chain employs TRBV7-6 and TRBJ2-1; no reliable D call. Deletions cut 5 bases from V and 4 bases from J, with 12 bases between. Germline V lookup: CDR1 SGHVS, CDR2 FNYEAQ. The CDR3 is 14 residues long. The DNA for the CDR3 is TGTGCCAGCAGCCTTCCTACCCAGTACAATGAGCAGTTCTTC. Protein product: CASSLPTQYNEQFF.

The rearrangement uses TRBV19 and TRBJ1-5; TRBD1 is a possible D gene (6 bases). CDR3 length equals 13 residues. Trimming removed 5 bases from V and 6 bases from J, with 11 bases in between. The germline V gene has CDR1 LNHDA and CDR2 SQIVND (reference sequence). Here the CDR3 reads CASSWTVIQPQHF. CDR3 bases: TGTGCCAGTAGTTGGACAGTTATTCAGCCCCAGCATTTT.

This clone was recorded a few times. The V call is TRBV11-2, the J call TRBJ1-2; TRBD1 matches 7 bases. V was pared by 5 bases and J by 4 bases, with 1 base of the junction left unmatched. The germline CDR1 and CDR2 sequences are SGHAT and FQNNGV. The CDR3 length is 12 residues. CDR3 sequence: CASSPGGYGYTF. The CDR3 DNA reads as TGTGCCAGCAGCCCAGGGGGCTATGGCTACACCTTC.

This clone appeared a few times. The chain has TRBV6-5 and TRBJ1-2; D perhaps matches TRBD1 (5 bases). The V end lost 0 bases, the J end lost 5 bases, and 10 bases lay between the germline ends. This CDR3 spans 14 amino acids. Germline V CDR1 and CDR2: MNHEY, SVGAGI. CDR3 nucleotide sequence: TGTGCCAGCAGTTACTCTGGGACGGCGTATGGCTACACCTTC. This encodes CASSYSGTAYGYTF.

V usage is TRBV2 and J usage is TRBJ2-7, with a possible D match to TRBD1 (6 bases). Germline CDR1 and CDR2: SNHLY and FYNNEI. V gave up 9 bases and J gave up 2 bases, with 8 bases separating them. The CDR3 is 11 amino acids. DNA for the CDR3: TGTGCCAGACAGGGACCCTACGAGCAGTACTTC. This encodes CARQGPYEQYF.

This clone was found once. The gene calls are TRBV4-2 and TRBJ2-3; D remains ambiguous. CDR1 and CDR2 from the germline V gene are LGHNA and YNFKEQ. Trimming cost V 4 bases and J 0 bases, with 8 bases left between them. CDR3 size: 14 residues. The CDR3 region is CASSLPLSTDTQYF. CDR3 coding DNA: TGTGCCAGCAGCCTCCCCCTCAGCACAGATACGCAGTATTTT.

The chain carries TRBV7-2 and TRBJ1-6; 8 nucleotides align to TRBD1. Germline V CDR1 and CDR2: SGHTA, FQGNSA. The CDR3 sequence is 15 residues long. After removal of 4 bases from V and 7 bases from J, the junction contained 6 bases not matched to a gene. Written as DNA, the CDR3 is TGTGCCAGCAGCTATTGGACAGGGCGCAATTCACCCCTCCACTTT. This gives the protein CASSYWTGRNSPLHF. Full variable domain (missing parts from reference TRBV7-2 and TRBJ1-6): GAGVSQSPSNKVTEKGKDVELRCDPISGHTALYWYRQSLGQGLEFLIYFQGNSAPDKSGLPSDRFSAERTGGSVSTLTIQRTQQEDSAVYLCASSYWTGRNSPLHFGNGTRLTVT.

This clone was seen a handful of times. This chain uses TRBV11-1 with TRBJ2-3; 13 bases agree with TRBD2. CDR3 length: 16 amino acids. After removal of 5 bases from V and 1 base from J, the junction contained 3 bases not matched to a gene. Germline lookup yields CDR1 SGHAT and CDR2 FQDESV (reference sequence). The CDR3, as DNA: TGTGCCAGCAGCCGAGGACTAGCGGGGGGCACAGATACGCAGTATTTT. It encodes CASSRGLAGGTDTQYF.